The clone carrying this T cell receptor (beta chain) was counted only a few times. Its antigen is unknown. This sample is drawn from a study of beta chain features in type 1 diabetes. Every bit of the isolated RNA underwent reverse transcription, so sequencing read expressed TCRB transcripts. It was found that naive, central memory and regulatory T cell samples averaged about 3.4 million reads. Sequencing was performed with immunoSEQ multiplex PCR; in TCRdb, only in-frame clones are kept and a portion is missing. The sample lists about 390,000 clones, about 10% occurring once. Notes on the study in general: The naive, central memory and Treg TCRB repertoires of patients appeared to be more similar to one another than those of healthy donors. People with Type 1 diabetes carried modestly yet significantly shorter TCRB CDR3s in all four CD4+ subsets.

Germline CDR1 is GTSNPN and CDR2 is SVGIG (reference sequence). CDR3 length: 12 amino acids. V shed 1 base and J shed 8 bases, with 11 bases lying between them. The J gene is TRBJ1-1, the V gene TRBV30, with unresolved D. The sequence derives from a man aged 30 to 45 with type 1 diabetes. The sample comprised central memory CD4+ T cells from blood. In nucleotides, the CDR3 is TGTGCCTGGAGTGAGTATCCGGCCGAAGCTTTCTTT. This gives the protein CAWSEYPAEAFF.